Shown below are 25 T cell receptor beta chains from a single sample sequenced in a study of blood T cell repertoires in COVID-19. Measured with immunoSEQ multiplex PCR; TCRdb has only the in-frame clones, and not every one. The table records approximately 260,000 clones, 80% to 95% of them present only once. The sample comprised PBMCs or T cells enriched from blood (not recorded which). The receptor source for this set is a woman aged 18-29 years who had recovered from COVID-19.

This chain connects TRBV27 to TRBJ1-1; D might be TRBD1 (6 bases). V lost 1 base, J lost 6 bases, and 9 bases lay in between. The CDR3 extends over 13 amino acids. Germline assignment: CDR1 MNHEY and CDR2 SMNVEV (reference sequence). The CDR3 is CASSLLSGAEAFF. CDR3 nucleotide sequence: TGTGCCAGCAGTTTATTGTCAGGGGCTGAAGCTTTCTTT.

The V gene is TRBV10-1, the J gene TRBJ1-4, with D possibly being TRBD1 (6 bases). This CDR3 has 14 residues. With 3 bases removed from V and 7 bases from J, the gap between germline ends came to 12 bases. Germline V gene sequence: CDR1 WNHNN, CDR2 SYGVQD (reference sequence). The CDR3 DNA reads TGCGCCAGCAGTGATTCAGGGGACGGTGAAAAACTGTTTTTT. It specifies CASSDSGDGEKLFF.

The chain combines TRBV4-3 with TRBJ2-5; possible D gene TRBD2, 6 bases. This CDR3 spans 14 amino acids. Trimming left V 3 bases short and J 1 base short, with 9 bases between. CDR1 LGHNA and CDR2 YSLEER come from the germline V gene. The CDR3 sequence: CASSQTAGQETQYF. CDR3 bases: TGCGCCAGCAGCCAGACAGCGGGCCAAGAGACCCAGTACTTC.

This clone was observed a single time. The chain has TRBV27 and TRBJ2-1; TRBD2 is a possible D gene (5 bases). The CDR3 has 17 residues. Germline lookup yields CDR1 MNHEY and CDR2 SMNVEV (reference sequence). V was cut by 5 bases and J by 1 base, with 18 bases left in between. DNA for the CDR3: TGTGCCAGCAGTCCGAAGCCTACTAGATTTTCCTACAATGAGCAGTTCTTC. This encodes CASSPKPTRFSYNEQFF.

The CDR3 reads CASSTFLGTGLYEQYF. CDR3 DNA sequence: TGTGCCAGCAGTACTTTTCTCGGGACAGGTCTTTACGAGCAGTACTTC. The V call is TRBV6-6, the J call TRBJ2-7; 8 positions match TRBD1. The junction had 13 bases not matched to a gene; V was cut back by 5 bases and J by 4 bases. Germline values: CDR1 MNHNY, CDR2 SVGAGI (reference sequence). The CDR3 sequence is 16 residues long.

The chain couples TRBV2 to TRBJ1-2; the match to TRBD1 covers 9 bases. Trimming took 5 bases from V and 4 from J; bases not matched to a gene: 11. This CDR3 has 16 residues. Germline lookup yields CDR1 SNHLY and CDR2 FYNNEI. CDR3 DNA: TGTGCCAGCAGTCTTAATCCGGGACAGGGCATCTATGGCTACACCTTC. This translates into CASSLNPGQGIYGYTF.

This rearrangement joins TRBV3-1 (or the pseudogene TRBV3-2) to TRBJ1-4; weak D call: TRBD1 (6 bases). Trimming shortened V by 4 bases and J by 8 bases, and 17 bases separated the two germline ends. The CDR3 runs to 15 residues. Germline CDR1 and CDR2: LGHDT and YNNKEL (reference sequence). The CDR3 sequence is CASSPRGGVREKLFF. The CDR3 nucleotides read TGTGCCAGCAGCCCCCGAGGGGGGGTTAGGGAAAAACTGTTTTTT.

The genes are TRBV4-3 and TRBJ2-6; 7 bases are shared with TRBD1. The CDR3 totals 16 residues. Germline-derived CDR1 and CDR2 are LGHNA and YSLEER. J gave up 1 base and V 1 base, and 1 base lay outside the gene matches. Here the CDR3 DNA reads TGCGCCAGCAGCCAAGGGGACAGATCTGGGGCCAACGTCCTGACTTTC. As protein: CASSQGDRSGANVLTF.

This clone was observed once. The V and J genes are TRBV2 and TRBJ2-1, with 9 bases aligning to TRBD2. The CDR3 runs to 14 residues. After removal of 5 bases from V and 3 bases from J, the junction contained 2 bases not matched to a gene. Germline assignment: CDR1 SNHLY and CDR2 FYNNEI. The CDR3 spells CASSSAGGYNEQFF. CDR3 bases: TGTGCCAGCAGTTCAGCGGGGGGCTACAATGAGCAGTTCTTC.

This chain joins TRBV19 and TRBJ2-3; a weak D match, TRBD2 (5 bases). Germline V lookup: CDR1 LNHDA, CDR2 SQIVND (reference sequence). The CDR3 is 13 amino acids. Trimming left V 8 bases short and J 0 bases short, with 9 bases between. The CDR3 region is CASRPGSTDTQYF. The CDR3, as DNA: TGTGCCAGTCGGCCGGGAAGCACAGATACGCAGTATTTT. Filled out from reference TRBV19 and TRBJ2-3, the complete variable domain reads DGGITQSPKYLFRKEGQNVTLSCEQNLNHDAMYWYRQDPGQGLRLIYYSQIVNDFQKGDIAEGYSVSREKKESFPLTVTSAQKNPTAFYLCASRPGSTDTQYFGPGTRLTVL.

The chain uses TRBV10-3 and TRBJ1-3; D gene uncertain. Germline V lookup: CDR1 ENHRY, CDR2 SYGVKD. The CDR3 spans 17 residues. V was shortened by 3 bases and J by 0 bases, with 15 bases between the two germline ends. CDR3 protein: CAISDPPDSTSGNTIYF. The CDR3 nucleotides are TGTGCCATCAGTGACCCCCCGGACTCTACCTCTGGAAACACCATATATTTT.

Only a few counts were recorded for this clone. The rearrangement uses TRBV6-2 or TRBV6-3 and TRBJ1-5; D gene uncertain. Germline lookup yields CDR1 MNHEY and CDR2 SVGEGT. The V and J ends lost 1 base and 2 bases respectively, with 12 bases between them. The CDR3 contains 16 residues. The CDR3 DNA reads as TGTGCCAGCAGTTACTTCGTGGGTCGGGGCAATCAGCCCCAGCATTTT. Its translation: CASSYFVGRGNQPQHF.

CDR3 DNA sequence: TGTGCCAGCAGCCAAAACGAGGGACAGCCCCAGCATTTT. This codes for CASSQNEGQPQHF. This chain joins TRBV3-1 (or the pseudogene TRBV3-2) and TRBJ1-5; D not certain. Between the trimmed V and J ends, which lost 2 bases and 7 bases, there was a span of 9 bases. Per germline, CDR1 LGHDT and CDR2 YNNKEL (reference sequence). This CDR3 region has 13 residues.

The V and J genes are TRBV11-2 and TRBJ1-2; D not certain. V gave up 0 bases and J gave up 2 bases, with 7 bases separating them. The CDR3 has 14 residues. Germline V gives CDR1 SGHAT, CDR2 FQNNGV. The CDR3, as DNA: TGTGCCAGCAGCTTAGAGGCAGGAAACTATGGCTACACCTTC. Its protein product is CASSLEAGNYGYTF.

The chain joins TRBV18 to TRBJ1-2; D is possibly TRBD1 (6 bases). The germline V gene encodes CDR1 KGHSH and CDR2 LQKENI. V gave up 2 bases and J gave up 4 bases, with 8 bases separating them. The CDR3 length is 13 residues. The CDR3: CASSPEQGYGYTF. The CDR3 DNA is TGTGCCAGCTCACCAGAACAGGGCTATGGCTACACCTTC.

This sequence joins TRBV6-5 and TRBJ2-5, with TRBD2 matching over 10 bases. CDR1 is MNHEY and CDR2 is SVGAGI in the germline V gene. The CDR3 loop spans 15 amino acids. Unmatched junction bases numbered 11, after V lost 8 bases and J lost 5 bases. As DNA, the CDR3 is TGTGCCAGCGGGGCTAGCGGGGGCCCTGCGGAGACCCAGTACTTC. This translates into CASGASGGPAETQYF.

The CDR3 DNA reads as TGCGCCAGCAGCCACGGGAGCTCTGAAGCTTTCTTT. Translating it yields CASSHGSSEAFF. The rearrangement uses TRBV4-3 and TRBJ1-1; D is ambiguous. The length of the CDR3 is 12 residues. Germline V gene data show CDR1 as LGHNA and CDR2 as YSLEER. V dropped 3 bases and J dropped 6 bases, with 8 bases sitting between them.

The chain has TRBV3-1 (or the pseudogene TRBV3-2) and TRBJ2-5, with 9 bases that match TRBD1. The junction had 5 bases not matched to a gene; V was cut back by 1 base and J by 5 bases. Per germline, CDR1 LGHDT and CDR2 YNNKEL (reference sequence). This CDR3 has 15 residues. CDR3 loop: CASSQVGTGRETQYF. Here the CDR3 DNA reads TGTGCCAGCAGCCAAGTCGGGACAGGGAGGGAGACCCAGTACTTC.

This sequence joins TRBV18 and TRBJ1-1; tentative D call: TRBD1 (5 bases). CDR1 is KGHSH, CDR2 LQKENI, per germline. Trimming took off 5 bases at V and 4 bases at J, with 17 bases between the two ends. The CDR3 is made up of 15 amino acids. DNA of the CDR3: TGTGCCAGCTCAGGCTCTCGGGGGACCGGCACTGAAGCTTTCTTT. This gives the protein CASSGSRGTGTEAFF. Combining the CDR3 with reference TRBV18 and TRBJ1-1 gives the whole variable domain NAGVMQNPRHLVRRRGQEARLRCSPMKGHSHVYWYRQLPEEGLKFMVYLQKENIIDESGMPKERFSAEFPKEGPSILRIQQVVRGDSAAYFCASSGSRGTGTEAFFGQGTRLTVV.

J is TRBJ2-1 and V is TRBV19; 9 bases agree with TRBD1. Germline V CDR1 and CDR2: LNHDA, SQIVND (reference sequence). The CDR3 covers 15 residues. J lost 8 bases, V lost 2 bases, and 7 bases had no gene match. CDR3 DNA sequence: TGTGCCAGTAGTATACTGGGACAGGGTCCCCATGAGCAGTTCTTC. Translation: CASSILGQGPHEQFF.

The chain joins TRBV9 to TRBJ1-1; D might be TRBD1 (6 bases). CDR1 SGDLS and CDR2 YYNGEE come from the germline V gene. The CDR3 is 16 amino acids. V dropped 2 bases and J dropped 5 bases, with 19 bases sitting between them. The CDR3: CASSVSLSGGRTEAFF. The CDR3 DNA reads as TGTGCCAGCAGCGTCAGTTTGTCCGGGGGGCGAACTGAAGCTTTCTTT.

The chain uses TRBV7-3 and TRBJ2-1; 11 nucleotides match TRBD2. The CDR3 length is 19 residues. The germline V gene has CDR1 SGHTA and CDR2 FQGTGA. V shed 2 bases and J 6 bases; nucleotides not matched to a gene: 15. CDR3 DNA: TGTGCCAGCAGCTTAGGCCATCTAGCGGGAGGTCGGTTACGCAATGAGCAGTTCTTC. It codes for CASSLGHLAGGRLRNEQFF.

With regard to this clone: At one boundary the junction diverges from the germline segment, which might be a read error. V and J are TRBV7-9 and TRBJ1-4; no firm D call. Germline CDR1 reads SEHNR; CDR2 reads FQNEAQ (reference sequence). CDR3 length: 16 residues. The CDR3 reads CASSLARGRVNEKLFF. The CDR3 DNA sequence: TGTGCCAGCAGCCTAGCCCGCGGCAGAGTGAATGAAAAACTGTTTTTT.

CDR3 region: CASRLEVSLNQPQHF. In nucleotides, the CDR3 is TGTGCCAGCAGGCTCGAGGTCAGCCTGAATCAGCCCCAGCATTTT. V is TRBV2 and J is TRBJ1-5; D remains unclear. The CDR3 consists of 15 residues. Germline CDR1 and CDR2: SNHLY and FYNNEI. V lost 6 bases, J lost 4 bases, and 16 bases lay in between.

The chain joins TRBV19 to TRBJ1-6, with 8 bases lining up with TRBD1. This CDR3 contains 16 residues. The V and J ends lost 2 bases and 7 bases, in that order; junction bases with no gene match: 7. Germline V gives CDR1 LNHDA, CDR2 SQIVND (reference sequence). The chain's CDR3 is CASSIIGRQGNSPLHF. CDR3 coding DNA: TGTGCCAGTAGTATAATAGGTCGACAGGGGAATTCACCCCTCCACTTT.